Listed below are T cell receptor beta chains from one sample, sequenced in a study of blood T cell repertoires in COVID-19. Profiling relied on immunoSEQ multiplex PCR, and the TCRdb table lists in-frame clones only, not all of them. The sample has about 59,000 clones; 73% are singletons. Sequencing was performed on peripheral blood. Source of these receptors: a woman aged 50 to 60 with active or convalescent COVID-19. Each CDR3 is given with its conserved first and last residue. A D gene is named only where the DNA matches it firmly. Rows may omit the clone size; those that give it use once, few, many or a size class.

v_call	j_call	clone_size	d_call	cdr3_nt	cdr3_aa
TRBV5-4	TRBJ2-1	-	-	TGTGCCAGCAGCTTGATCGGGGGACCCTACAATGAGCAGTTCTTC	CASSLIGGPYNEQFF
TRBV27	TRBJ2-7	-	TRBD2	TGTGCCAGCAGTTCCGGGACTAGCGGGAACTCCTACGAGCAGTACTTC	CASSSGTSGNSYEQYF
TRBV28	TRBJ2-5	-	TRBD1	TGTGCCAGCAGTTCGGTGGGACAGGGGACGGAGACCCAGTACTTC	CASSSVGQGTETQYF
TRBV10-2	TRBJ2-7	-	TRBD2	TGCGCCAGCAGTGAAGTGACTAGCGGACCCTACGAGCAGTACTTC	CASSEVTSGPYEQYF
TRBV5-1	TRBJ1-1	-	-	TGCGCCAGCAGCTTGCCGGGGAACACTGAAGCTTTCTTT	CASSLPGNTEAFF
TRBV5-1	TRBJ2-7	-	-	TGCGCCAGCAGCTTGCCAGGAGGGATATACGAGCAGTACTTC	CASSLPGGIYEQYF
TRBV30	TRBJ2-7	-	-	TGTGCCTGGAGTTTGGACAACACTTACGAGCAGTACTTC	CAWSLDNTYEQYF
TRBV10-3	TRBJ2-2	many	-	TGTGCCATCAGTGAGTCCCCGAGGAACACCGGGGAGCTGTTTTTT	CAISESPRNTGELFF
TRBV7-2	TRBJ1-5	-	TRBD1	TGTGCCAGCAGCAACAGGGGAGGAGAACAGCCCCAGCATTTT	CASSNRGGEQPQHF
TRBV11-2	TRBJ2-5	-	TRBD1	TGTGCCAGCAGCTTCACACACGGGACAGGGGGCGGGGAGACCCAGTACTTC	CASSFTHGTGGGETQYF
TRBV27	TRBJ2-1	-	-	TGTGCCAGCAGTTTTGAGGCGGGCGGCTACAATGAGCAGTTCTTC	CASSFEAGGYNEQFF
TRBV10-3	TRBJ2-1	-	TRBD2	TGTGCCATCAGGGGACTAGCGGACAATGAGCAGTTCTTC	CAIRGLADNEQFF
TRBV5-1	TRBJ2-5	-	-	TGCGCCAGCAGCTTGGAAGGGGCCCGGCCTTTCCAAGAGACCCAGTACTTC	CASSLEGARPFQETQYF
TRBV5-8	TRBJ2-1	-	TRBD2	TGTGCCAGCAGCTATCAAGCGGGAGGATACGAGCAGTTCTTC	CASSYQAGGYEQFF
TRBV29-1	TRBJ1-1	-	-	TGCAGCGTCCAAACAGGAAGGACTGAAGCTTTCTTT	CSVQTGRTEAFF
TRBV24-1	TRBJ2-7	-	-	TGTGCCACCAGTGATTACCAGGAGCAGTACTTC	CATSDYQEQYF
TRBV13	TRBJ2-5	medium-sized	-	TGTGCCAGCAGCCCTGGGGGGAAAGAGACCCAGTACTTC	CASSPGGKETQYF
TRBV30	TRBJ2-7	-	TRBD1	TGTGCCTGGGGACAGGGGCCTGTCGAGCAGTACTTC	CAWGQGPVEQYF
TRBV29-1	TRBJ1-2	few	-	TGCAGCGTTAATCATCCGGGGGTGGGATATGGCTACACCTTC	CSVNHPGVGYGYTF
TRBV15	TRBJ2-3	-	TRBD1	TGTGCCACCAGCAGGGACAGGGGAAAAGATACGCAGTATTTT	CATSRDRGKDTQYF
TRBV6-6	TRBJ2-7	-	-	TGTGCCAGCAGCTACAGGACAGCGCGCGAGCAGTACTTC	CASSYRTAREQYF
TRBV7-7	TRBJ2-7	many	-	TGTGCCAGCAGTCTCGGGAGCGGGACAAACTACGAGCAGTACTTC	CASSLGSGTNYEQYF
TRBV20-1	TRBJ1-2	few	TRBD1	TGCAGTGCTAGTAAGACAGGGGGTGCGGGTGGCTACACCTTC	CSASKTGGAGGYTF
TRBV19	TRBJ1-2	-	TRBD1	TGTGCCAGTAGTAGAGGACAGGGAAACGGCTACACCTTC	CASSRGQGNGYTF
TRBV13	TRBJ2-7	-	-	TGTGCCAGCAGGGACAGCGAGGCCCCCTACGAGCAGTACTTC	CASRDSEAPYEQYF
TRBV2	TRBJ2-3	-	-	TGTGCCAGCAGACTACCGGGGACAGATACGCAGTATTTT	CASRLPGTDTQYF
TRBV9	TRBJ1-2	many	TRBD1	TGTGCCAGCAGTGCCGGGACAGGAAACTATGGCTACACCTTC	CASSAGTGNYGYTF
TRBV12-3/TRBV12-4	TRBJ2-1	few	-	TGTGCCAGCAAAGCGGACTCCTACAATGAGCAGTTCTTC	CASKADSYNEQFF
TRBV4-1	TRBJ2-1	-	TRBD2	TGCGCCAGCAGCCAAGATCCCGGCGGGAGTGTCCTACAGGAGCAGTTCTTC	CASSQDPGGSVLQEQFF
TRBV5-4	TRBJ1-1	-	TRBD1	TGTGCCAGCAGCCTTGACAGGGTTTCTGAAGCTTTCTTT	CASSLDRVSEAFF
TRBV29-1	TRBJ2-1	-	-	TGCAGCGTTGACAGCGCCAATGAGCAGTTCTTC	CSVDSANEQFF
TRBV5-6	TRBJ2-7	once	TRBD2	TGTGCCAGCAGCTCACTAGCGGGATCCTACGAGCAGTACTTC	CASSSLAGSYEQYF
TRBV7-9	TRBJ1-2	-	-	TGTGCCAGCAACAGGGAGAACTATGGCTACACCTTC	CASNRENYGYTF
TRBV2	TRBJ1-3	-	TRBD1	TGTGCCAGCCGGCCGGGACAGGGGGCTGGAAACACCATATATTTT	CASRPGQGAGNTIYF
TRBV2	TRBJ1-1	-	TRBD1	TGTGCCAGCAGATATCAGGGGGACACTGAAGCTTTCTTT	CASRYQGDTEAFF
TRBV7-9	TRBJ2-3	-	-	TGTGCCAGCAGCTCAAGACAAACGCAGTATTTT	CASSSRQTQYF
TRBV12-3/TRBV12-4	TRBJ1-1	-	TRBD1	TGTGCCAGCAGTTTGGGACAGCTCACTGAAGCTTTCTTT	CASSLGQLTEAFF
TRBV30	TRBJ1-5	-	-	TGTGCCTGGAGTGTAAGGGGAGGGAGGACCCAGCATTTT	CAWSVRGGRTQHF
TRBV19	TRBJ2-3	-	TRBD1	TGTGCCAGTAGTCTCCGTCGACAGGGGGCAAGGACAGATACGCAGTATTTT	CASSLRRQGARTDTQYF
TRBV7-2	TRBJ2-1	-	TRBD2	TGTGCCAGCAGCGTACTAGCGGGAGTATCCAATGAGCAGTTCTTC	CASSVLAGVSNEQFF
TRBV19	TRBJ1-2	many	-	TGTGCCAGTACCAATGGACAGAAAATGATAAACTATGGCTACACCTTC	CASTNGQKMINYGYTF
TRBV29-1	TRBJ2-1	-	-	TGCAGCGTTGAAGGGGGGCAGTCGGTCTACAATGAGCAGTTCTTC	CSVEGGQSVYNEQFF
TRBV10-2	TRBJ2-5	-	-	TGCGCCAGCAGTGTTCGAGAGACCCAGTACTTC	CASSVRETQYF
TRBV7-9	TRBJ2-7	once	TRBD2	TGTGCCAGCACCAAGACTAGCCAGTACGAGCAGTACTTC	CASTKTSQYEQYF
TRBV9	TRBJ2-7	-	TRBD1	TGTGCCAGCAGCGTAGTTGAAGGACAGGGGTCCGAGCAGTACTTC	CASSVVEGQGSEQYF
TRBV5-1	TRBJ2-3	-	TRBD2	TGCGCCAGCAGCTCTGCCCTCTATAGCGGGAGAGACACAGATACGCAGTATTTT	CASSSALYSGRDTDTQYF
TRBV6-2/TRBV6-3	TRBJ1-4	-	-	TGTGCCAGCAGTTACCCTTACAGGATCGACAATGAAAAACTGTTTTTT	CASSYPYRIDNEKLFF
TRBV5-5	TRBJ1-4	-	TRBD1	TGTGCCAGCAGCTTGGGCGGGACAGGCCGGGGGGAAAAACTGTTTTTT	CASSLGGTGRGEKLFF